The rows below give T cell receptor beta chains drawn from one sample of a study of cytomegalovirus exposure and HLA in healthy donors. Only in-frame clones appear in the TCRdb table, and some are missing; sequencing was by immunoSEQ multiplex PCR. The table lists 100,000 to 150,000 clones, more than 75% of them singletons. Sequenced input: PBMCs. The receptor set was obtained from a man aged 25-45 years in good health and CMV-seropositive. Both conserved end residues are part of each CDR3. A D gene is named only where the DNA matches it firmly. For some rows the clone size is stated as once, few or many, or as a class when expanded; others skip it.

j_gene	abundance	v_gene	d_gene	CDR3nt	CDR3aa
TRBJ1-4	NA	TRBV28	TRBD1	TGTGCCAGCAGTTCGGGACAGACGAATGAAAAACTGTTTTTT	CASSSGQTNEKLFF
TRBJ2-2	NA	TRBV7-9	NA	TGTGCCAGCAGGCTAGCCAACACCGGGGAGCTGTTTTTT	CASRLANTGELFF
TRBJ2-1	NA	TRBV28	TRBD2	TGTGCCAGCAGTTTATCGGGACTAGCGGGAGGTGAGCAGTTCTTC	CASSLSGLAGGEQFF
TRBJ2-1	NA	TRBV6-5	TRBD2	TGTGCCAGCAGTTACTCAGCGGGAGGGTGGGATGAGCAGTTCTTC	CASSYSAGGWDEQFF
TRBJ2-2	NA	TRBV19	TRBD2	TGTGCCAGTAGTATAGGGCTAGCGGGAGAAGTCGGGGAGCTGTTTTTT	CASSIGLAGEVGELFF
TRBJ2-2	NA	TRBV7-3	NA	TGTGCCAGCAGCTTAAGGGGGAGGACTCCGCTCGGCGGGGAGCTGTTTTTT	CASSLRGRTPLGGELFF
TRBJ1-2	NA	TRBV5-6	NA	TGTGCCAGCAGCTTGCGGCGGGGGCTCTACACCTTC	CASSLRRGLYTF
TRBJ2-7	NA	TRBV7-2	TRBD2	TGTGCCAGCAGCTTCGGTGCGGGAGTAGGTGCGGAGACAACCTACGAGCAGTACTTC	CASSFGAGVGAETTYEQYF
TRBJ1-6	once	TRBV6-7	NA	TGTGCCAGCAGTTACCGGGGTGGCCGGGGGGGGGCCCTCCACTTT	CASSYRGGRGGALHF
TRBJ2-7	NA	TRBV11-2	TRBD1	TGTGCCAGCAGCCTCGACAGGGGAGGCGAGCAGTACTTC	CASSLDRGGEQYF
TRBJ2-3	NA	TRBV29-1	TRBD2	TGCAGCGTTGTTCGACTAGCGAGGGATACGCAGTATTTT	CSVVRLARDTQYF
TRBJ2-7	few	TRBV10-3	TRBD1	TGTGCCATCACCACGGGACAGGGGACCTACGAGCAGTACTTC	CAITTGQGTYEQYF
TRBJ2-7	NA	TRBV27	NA	TGTGCCAGCAGTGAGGGGGGGTTCTACGAGCAGTACTTC	CASSEGGFYEQYF
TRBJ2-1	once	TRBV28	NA	TGTGCCACCAAGGACTTCCAGCCTTACAATGAGCAGTTCTTC	CATKDFQPYNEQFF
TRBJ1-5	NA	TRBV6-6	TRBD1	TGTGCCAGCAGCACAGGGGAGCCCCGGCCCCAGCATTTT	CASSTGEPRPQHF
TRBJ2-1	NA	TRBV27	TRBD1	TGTGCCAGCAAGCTCCGGGACAGGGTCGACAATGAGCAGTTCTTC	CASKLRDRVDNEQFF
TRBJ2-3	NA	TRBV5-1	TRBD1	TGCGCCAGCAGCTTGGGGACAGGGCACACAGATACGCAGTATTTT	CASSLGTGHTDTQYF
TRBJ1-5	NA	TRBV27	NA	TGTGCCAGCAGTTTGGGCCGAGTGCAGCCCCAGCATTTT	CASSLGRVQPQHF
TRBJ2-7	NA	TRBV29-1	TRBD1	TGCAGCGTTGGGGGCCCCGGGACAGGGAGAGGAGCCTACGAGCAGTACTTC	CSVGGPGTGRGAYEQYF
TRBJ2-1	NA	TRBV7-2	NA	TGTGCCAGCAGCCCCGCGTTAACTAGTAATGAGCAGTTCTTC	CASSPALTSNEQFF
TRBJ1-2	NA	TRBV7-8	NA	TGTGCCAGCAGCTTAGGACTGCAGACAGGTGGCTACACCTTC	CASSLGLQTGGYTF
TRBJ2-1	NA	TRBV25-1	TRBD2	TGTGCCACCTCCCGACTAGCGGGATTCAATGAGCAGTTCTTC	CATSRLAGFNEQFF
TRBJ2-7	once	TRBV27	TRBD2	TGTGCCAGCAGTTACCTAGCGGGAGCGGCCTACGAGCAATACTTC	CASSYLAGAAYEQYF
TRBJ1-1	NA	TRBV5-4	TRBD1	TGTGCCAGTAATGCAGGGGGAATGAACACTGAGGCTTTCTTT	CASNAGGMNTEAFF
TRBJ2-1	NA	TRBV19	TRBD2	TGTGCCAGTAGCCGACTAGCGGGAGAGATCTACAATGAGCAGTTCTTC	CASSRLAGEIYNEQFF
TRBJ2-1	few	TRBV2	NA	TGTGCCAGCAGTTACTACAATGAGCAGTTCTTC	CASSYYNEQFF
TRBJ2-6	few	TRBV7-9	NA	TGTGCCCGCGGAGAGGCCAACGTCCTGACTTTC	CARGEANVLTF
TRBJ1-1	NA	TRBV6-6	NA	TGTGCCAGCAGTTACTCGGTTGTGACAACAAACACTGAAGCTTTCTTT	CASSYSVVTTNTEAFF
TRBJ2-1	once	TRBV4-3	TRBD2	TGCGCCAGCAGCCAAGATTTACTAGCGGGAACTTACAATGAGCAGTTCTTC	CASSQDLLAGTYNEQFF
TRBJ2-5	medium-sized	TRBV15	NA	TGTGCCACCAGCAGAGTAGGAGGCGAGACCCAGTACTTC	CATSRVGGETQYF
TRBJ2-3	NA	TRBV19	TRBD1	TGTGCCAGTAGTACATTTAGGCCAGGGGGCGATTTGACAGATACGCAGTATTTT	CASSTFRPGGDLTDTQYF
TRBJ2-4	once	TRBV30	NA	TGTGCCTGGAGCGAGGTTGGGGGGACGTCCAAAAACATTCAGTACTTC	CAWSEVGGTSKNIQYF
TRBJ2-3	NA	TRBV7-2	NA	TGTGCCAGCAGTTCCGGCAGGGGGGCTTCAGATACGCAGTATTTT	CASSSGRGASDTQYF
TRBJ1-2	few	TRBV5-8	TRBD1	TGTGCCAGCAGCCTGGCGACAGGGATGAGAGGCTACACCTTC	CASSLATGMRGYTF
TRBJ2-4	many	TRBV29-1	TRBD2	TGCAGCGCCCGGGGACTAGCGGTAGCCAAAAACATTCAGTACTTC	CSARGLAVAKNIQYF
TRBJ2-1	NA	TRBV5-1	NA	TGCGCCAGCAGCTTGGAGGGTACGGGTGCGGGCGATGAGCAGTTCTTC	CASSLEGTGAGDEQFF
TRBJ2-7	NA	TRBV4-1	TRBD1	TGCGCCAGCAGCCTTATCCCCGGGACAGGGGGTTTCTACGAGCAGTACTTC	CASSLIPGTGGFYEQYF
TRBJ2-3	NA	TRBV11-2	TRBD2	TGTGCCAGCAGCCCGGACGGGAGGCCCACAGATACGCAGTATTTT	CASSPDGRPTDTQYF
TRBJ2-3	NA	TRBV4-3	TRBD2	TGCGCCAGCAGCCAAGGAGCCGGGGGGTTGCCAGATACGCAGTATTTT	CASSQGAGGLPDTQYF
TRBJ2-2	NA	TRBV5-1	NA	TGCGCCAGCAGCTTGGCGCGACAGGGGCCTTCGGGGGGCACCGGGGAGCTGTTTTTT	CASSLARQGPSGGTGELFF
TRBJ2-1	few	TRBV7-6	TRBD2	TGTGCCAGCAGCTTATTCACTAGCGGGAGCAATGAGCAGTTCTTC	CASSLFTSGSNEQFF
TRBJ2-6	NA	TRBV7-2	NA	TGTGCCAGCAGCTCCGGGATCTACCCCTCTGGGGCCAACGTCCTGACTTTC	CASSSGIYPSGANVLTF
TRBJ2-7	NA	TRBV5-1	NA	TGCGCCAGCAGCCCCCTACCCGGGGACGAGCAGTACTTC	CASSPLPGDEQYF
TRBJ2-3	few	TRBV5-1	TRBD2	TGCGCCAGCAGCTTGTCGGGGGGATTCAGCACAGATACGCAGTATTTT	CASSLSGGFSTDTQYF
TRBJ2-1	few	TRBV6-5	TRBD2	TGTGCCAGCACCCCCCCGCTAGCGGGAAGGAATGAGCAGTTCTTC	CASTPPLAGRNEQFF
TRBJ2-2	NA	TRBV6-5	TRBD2	TGTGCCAGCAGTACGACTAGCGGGATGGTCGGGGAGCTGTTTTTT	CASSTTSGMVGELFF
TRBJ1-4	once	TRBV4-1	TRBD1	TGCGCCAGCGAGCCAAGCTTTTCCCTCGGGACAGGGTATGAAAAACTGTTTTTT	CASEPSFSLGTGYEKLFF
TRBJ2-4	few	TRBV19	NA	TGTGCCAGCCCTCCGCTGAGGAGAGACATTCAGTACTTC	CASPPLRRDIQYF
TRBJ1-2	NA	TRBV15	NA	TGTGCCACCAGCAGAGACCTTGCGAATACCTATGGCTACACCTTC	CATSRDLANTYGYTF